The next 26 T cell receptor beta chains were all read from a single sample in a study of blood T cell repertoires in COVID-19. Clones were read by immunoSEQ multiplex PCR, and TCRdb kept only the in-frame ones, dropping some. The table includes a few hundred thousand clones, approximately 85% detected once. Sequenced material: peripheral blood. Receptor source: a man aged 50-60 years with active or convalescent COVID-19.

The chain employs TRBV27 and TRBJ2-1; possible D gene TRBD2, 5 bases. The V end lost 1 base, the J end lost 6 bases, and 16 bases lay between the germline ends. The CDR3 covers 16 residues. Germline CDR1 reads MNHEY; CDR2 reads SMNVEV (reference sequence). The CDR3 nucleotides are TGTGCCAGCAGTTTATTTAGCCAGCGTAGCGTCAATGAGCAGTTCTTC. It translates to CASSLFSQRSVNEQFF.

J is TRBJ2-3 and V is TRBV5-6; perhaps TRBD2 as D (6 bases). Trimming shortened V by 3 bases and J by 5 bases, and 16 bases separated the two germline ends. Germline CDR1 reads SGHDT; CDR2 reads YYEEEE. The CDR3 is 15 residues long. CDR3 DNA: TGTGCCAGCAGCTCCGGACCTACTAGCCTAGATACGCAGTATTTT. Translated, it gives CASSSGPTSLDTQYF.

This clone was observed a few times. The chain joins TRBV3-1 (or the pseudogene TRBV3-2) to TRBJ1-3; no clear D gene. Germline CDR1 is LGHDT and CDR2 is YNNKEL (reference sequence). Deletions cut 8 bases from V and 0 bases from J, with 8 bases between. The CDR3 is 13 amino acids. The CDR3 spells CASAGSSGNTIYF. The CDR3 DNA follows: TGTGCCAGCGCAGGTAGCTCTGGAAACACCATATATTTT.

The gene calls are TRBV10-3 and TRBJ2-7; 8 bases map to TRBD1. This CDR3 comprises 13 residues. Germline-derived CDR1 and CDR2 are ENHRY and SYGVKD. Trimming took 4 bases from V and 3 from J; bases not matched to a gene: 2. The CDR3 protein is CAISGQGLYEQYF. The CDR3 DNA reads as TGTGCCATCAGTGGACAGGGGCTCTACGAGCAGTACTTC.

V gene TRBV5-4 combines with J gene TRBJ2-3; 8 bases are a match to TRBD2. The V and J ends lost 4 bases and 4 bases, in that order; junction bases with no gene match: 11. Germline V gene lookup returns CDR1 SGHNT and CDR2 YYREEE (reference sequence). CDR3 size: 16 residues. DNA for the CDR3: TGTGCCAGCAGCCCCCGGGGCGGGAGGCCCCCAGATACGCAGTATTTT. Protein sequence: CASSPRGGRPPDTQYF.

The chain couples TRBV30 to TRBJ2-3; perhaps TRBD1 as D (5 bases). The V gene lost 2 bases and the J gene lost 4 bases, with 16 bases spanning the gap. Germline V gives CDR1 GTSNPN, CDR2 SVGIG (reference sequence). This CDR3 has 15 amino acids. The CDR3 loop reads CAWSNGHTGADTQYF. CDR3 nucleotides: TGTGCCTGGAGTAACGGACACACCGGTGCAGATACGCAGTATTTT.

This chain connects TRBV5-1 to TRBJ2-2, with TRBD1 as a possible D gene (6 bases). CDR3 length: 13 amino acids. V lost 5 bases, J lost 2 bases, and 7 bases lay in between. Germline CDR1 is SGHRS and CDR2 is YFSETQ. Written as DNA, the CDR3 is TGCGCCAGCAGGACAGGCAACACCGGGGAGCTGTTTTTT. This translates into CASRTGNTGELFF.

The V gene is TRBV29-1, the J gene TRBJ2-5; 8 bases map to TRBD2. The CDR3 sequence is 11 residues long. With V trimmed by 7 bases and J by 5 bases, 3 bases remained unmatched. The germline CDR1 and CDR2 sequences are SQVTM and ANQGSEA. This chain's CDR3 is CSAAGEETQYF. The CDR3 DNA is TGCAGCGCAGCGGGAGAGGAGACCCAGTACTTC.

In this sample, this clone turned up once. This rearrangement joins TRBV5-1 to TRBJ1-4, with 10 bases fitting TRBD1. The V and J ends lost 0 bases and 6 bases, in that order; junction bases with no gene match: 2. Germline CDR1 SGHRS, CDR2 YFSETQ. The CDR3 runs to 15 residues. This CDR3 is CASSLVGQGYEKLFF. CDR3 bases: TGCGCCAGCAGCTTGGTGGGACAGGGGTATGAAAAACTGTTTTTT. Together with reference TRBV5-1 and TRBJ1-4, the CDR3 gives the full variable domain: KAGVTQTPRYLIKTRGQQVTLSCSPISGHRSVSWYQQTPGQGLQFLFEYFSETQRNKGNFPGRFSGRQFSNSRSEMNVSTLELGDSALYLCASSLVGQGYEKLFFGSGTQLSVL.

V gene TRBV4-1 combines with J gene TRBJ1-4, with 7 nucleotides matching TRBD1. V lost 0 bases and J lost 4; bases outside the gene matches: 8. The germline CDR1 and CDR2 sequences are MGHRA and YSYEKL. The CDR3 contains 17 residues. DNA for the CDR3: TGCGCCAGCAGCCAAGATTTGAGGGGGCGGTTTAATGAAAAACTGTTTTTT. It yields the protein CASSQDLRGRFNEKLFF.

The chain carries TRBV12-5 and TRBJ2-1; D is ambiguous. V was trimmed by 6 bases and J by 7 bases, leaving 10 bases between them. The CDR3 length is 12 residues. Germline-derived CDR1 and CDR2 are LGHNT and FRNRAP. The chain's CDR3 is CASGPVKNEQFF. The CDR3 DNA reads TGTGCTAGTGGCCCGGTCAAGAATGAGCAGTTCTTC.

V usage is TRBV28 and J usage is TRBJ1-1, with 12 bases lining up with TRBD1. Germline CDR1 MDHEN, CDR2 SYDVKM. V shed 5 bases, J shed 8 bases, and the junction held 3 bases outside the gene matches. CDR3 length: 13 amino acids. Here the CDR3 reads CASSGTGGREAFF. The DNA for the CDR3 is TGTGCCAGCAGTGGGACAGGGGGCCGGGAAGCTTTCTTT.

The J gene is TRBJ1-3, the V gene TRBV30, with 9 bases fitting TRBD1. After removal of 1 base from V and 2 bases from J, the junction contained 0 bases not matched to a gene. This CDR3 has 14 amino acids. Germline CDR1 GTSNPN, CDR2 SVGIG (reference sequence). In DNA, the CDR3 is TGTGCCTGGAGTGGACAGGGGGCTGGAAACACCATATATTTT. Translation gives CAWSGQGAGNTIYF.

The chain couples TRBV27 to TRBJ2-7; 8 bases are a match to TRBD2. The CDR3 sequence is 12 residues long. Unmatched junction bases numbered 3, after V lost 6 bases and J lost 5 bases. Germline CDR1 and CDR2: MNHEY and SMNVEV (reference sequence). The CDR3 DNA reads TGTGCCAGCAGCGGGACTAGTAACGAGCAGTACTTC. It yields the protein CASSGTSNEQYF.

CDR3: CASSLGATHTDTQYF. The CDR3 bases are TGTGCCAGCAGCTTGGGAGCTACCCACACAGATACGCAGTATTTT. This chain joins TRBV11-1 and TRBJ2-3; a weak D match, TRBD2 (5 bases). From germline, CDR1 is SGHAT and CDR2 FQDESV (reference sequence). CDR3 length: 15 residues. The ends were cut back, 3 bases at V and 2 bases at J, with 12 bases in the middle.

This chain uses TRBV7-9 with TRBJ2-1; 14 positions match TRBD2. CDR1 and CDR2 (germline): SEHNR, FQNEAQ (reference sequence). The V gene end was trimmed by 7 bases and the J gene end by 6 bases; junction bases not matched to a gene: 5. The CDR3 covers 15 residues. CDR3 loop: CASTQTSGRANEQFF. The CDR3 region has the DNA TGTGCCAGCACCCAGACTAGCGGGAGGGCCAATGAGCAGTTCTTC. Full variable domain (rest looked up from reference TRBV7-9 and TRBJ2-1): DTGVSQNPRHKITKRGQNVTFRCDPISEHNRLYWYRQTLGQGPEFLTYFQNEAQLEKSRLLSDRFSAERPKGSFSTLEIQRTEQGDSAMYLCASTQTSGRANEQFFGPGTRLTVL.

This clone was observed once. This rearrangement joins TRBV7-9 to TRBJ2-3, with D maybe TRBD1 (6 bases). This CDR3 spans 16 amino acids. Trimming shortened V by 5 bases and J by 0 bases, and 15 bases separated the two germline ends. Germline V gene sequence: CDR1 SEHNR, CDR2 FQNEAQ (reference sequence). CDR3 sequence reads: CASSTRGGSSTDTQYF. CDR3 DNA sequence: TGTGCCAGCAGCACTAGAGGGGGATCTAGCACAGATACGCAGTATTTT.

The chain carries TRBV5-1 and TRBJ1-2; maybe TRBD1 (5 bases). The CDR3 spans 18 residues. V lost 1 base, J lost 4 bases, and 23 bases lay in between. CDR1 SGHRS and CDR2 YFSETQ come from the germline V gene. CDR3 residues: CASSLSPGKRTGTYGYTF. In DNA, the CDR3 is TGCGCCAGCAGCTTGAGTCCTGGGAAGCGTACAGGAACCTATGGCTACACCTTC.

The rearrangement uses TRBV5-6 and TRBJ1-2, with D possibly matching TRBD1 (6 bases). CDR1 is SGHDT and CDR2 is YYEEEE in the germline V gene. The CDR3 sequence is 14 residues long. Trimming stripped 4 bases from V and 8 bases from J, with 18 bases between. CDR3 in amino acids: CASSRPYREIGYTF. The DNA for the CDR3 is TGTGCCAGCAGCCGGCCATACAGGGAAATCGGCTACACCTTC.

The V gene is TRBV6-5, the J gene TRBJ2-7; TRBD2 might be the D (5 bases). V was cut by 4 bases and J by 8 bases, with 15 bases left in between. The CDR3 contains 13 residues. Germline V gives CDR1 MNHEY, CDR2 SVGAGI. The CDR3 here is CASSSRDLWKQYF. The DNA of the CDR3 is TGTGCCAGCAGTTCCCGGGATCTTTGGAAGCAGTACTTC.

This rearrangement joins TRBV7-9 to TRBJ2-1; tentative D call: TRBD1 (5 bases). The V gene's germline CDR1 is SEHNR and CDR2 FQNEAQ (reference sequence). V was pared by 5 bases and J by 3 bases, with 20 bases between. The CDR3 has 17 amino acids. This CDR3 reads CASSPQWGSGFYNEQFF. The CDR3 DNA is TGTGCCAGCAGCCCCCAGTGGGGCTCTGGTTTCTACAATGAGCAGTTCTTC.

This chain links TRBV28 with TRBJ1-4, with 7 nucleotides matching TRBD1. The CDR3 covers 15 residues. Germline-derived CDR1 and CDR2 are MDHEN and SYDVKM. After removal of 5 bases from V and 15 bases from J, the junction contained 18 bases not matched to a gene. DNA of the CDR3: TGTGCCAGCAGTCTCCCCGTAGTGACAGGGACGAAGTTGTTTTTT. As protein: CASSLPVVTGTKLFF.

CDR3 residues: CASSAQLGRDEQFF. The DNA of the CDR3 is TGTGCCAGCAGCGCCCAACTTGGGAGGGATGAGCAGTTCTTC. The genes are TRBV5-4 and TRBJ2-1; 7 bases align to TRBD2. Germline CDR1 is SGHNT and CDR2 is YYREEE (reference sequence). The ends lost 4 bases at V and 8 bases at J; junction bases unmatched: 9. The CDR3 covers 14 residues.

The rearrangement joins TRBV2 to TRBJ1-2; D is uncertain. The CDR3 totals 15 residues. V lost 0 bases and J lost 0, with 8 bases in between. Germline V gene lookup returns CDR1 SNHLY and CDR2 FYNNEI. CDR3 nucleotide sequence: TGTGCCAGCAGTGAAGCCCCCCAATCTAACTATGGCTACACCTTC. It translates to CASSEAPQSNYGYTF.

This clone showed up just a few times. The V and J genes are TRBV28 and TRBJ1-3; D not resolved. Germline V gene lookup returns CDR1 MDHEN and CDR2 SYDVKM. V was clipped by 5 bases and J by 0 bases, with 14 bases between them. The CDR3 has 16 amino acids. The CDR3 here is CASSPRLGASGNTIYF. The CDR3 DNA reads as TGTGCCAGCAGTCCTCGTTTGGGCGCCTCTGGAAACACCATATATTTT.

The chain combines TRBV19 with TRBJ1-3; D possibly corresponds to TRBD1 (5 bases). Germline V gene sequence: CDR1 LNHDA, CDR2 SQIVND (reference sequence). CDR3 length equals 14 residues. V was cut by 7 bases and J by 1 base, with 11 bases left in between. The CDR3: CASNFGASGNTIYF. CDR3 nucleotides: TGTGCCAGTAACTTTGGGGCATCTGGAAACACCATATATTTT.